Described below is a single TCR beta chain sequence and its context. The data belong to a study of blood T cell repertoires in COVID-19. Study-level background: COVID-19 samples from acute and convalescent phases originated in the United States, Italy and Spain.

The protocol was immunoSEQ multiplex PCR, while the TCRdb copy is restricted to in-frame clones and leaves out a portion. The sample gives 85,000 to 130,000 clones, roughly 90% of which show up once; under 7% is in the top ten. Germline V gives CDR1 SGHRS, CDR2 YFSETQ. The CDR3 consists of 15 residues. Trimming removed 6 bases at V and 3 bases at J, with 18 bases between. V usage is TRBV5-1 and J usage is TRBJ1-1; D is unresolved. Sequencing used peripheral blood. The receptor comes from a woman aged 55-70 years with acute or convalescent COVID-19. CDR3 loop: CASTLRGFQDTEAFF. The CDR3 region has the DNA TGCGCCAGCACCCTCCGGGGATTTCAGGACACTGAAGCTTTCTTT.